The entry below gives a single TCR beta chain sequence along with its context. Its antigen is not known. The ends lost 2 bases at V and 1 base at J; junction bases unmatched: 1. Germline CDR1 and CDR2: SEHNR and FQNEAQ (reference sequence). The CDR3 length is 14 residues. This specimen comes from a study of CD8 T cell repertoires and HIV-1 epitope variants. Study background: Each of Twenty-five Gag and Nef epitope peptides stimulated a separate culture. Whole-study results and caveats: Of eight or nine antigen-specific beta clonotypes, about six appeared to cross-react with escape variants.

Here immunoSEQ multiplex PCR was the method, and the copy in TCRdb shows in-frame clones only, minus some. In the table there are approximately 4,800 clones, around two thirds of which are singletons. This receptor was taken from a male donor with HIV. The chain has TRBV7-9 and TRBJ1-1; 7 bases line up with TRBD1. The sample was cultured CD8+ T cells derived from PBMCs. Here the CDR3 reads CASSLQGENTEAFF. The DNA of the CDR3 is TGTGCCAGCAGCTTACAGGGGGAGAACACTGAAGCTTTCTTT.